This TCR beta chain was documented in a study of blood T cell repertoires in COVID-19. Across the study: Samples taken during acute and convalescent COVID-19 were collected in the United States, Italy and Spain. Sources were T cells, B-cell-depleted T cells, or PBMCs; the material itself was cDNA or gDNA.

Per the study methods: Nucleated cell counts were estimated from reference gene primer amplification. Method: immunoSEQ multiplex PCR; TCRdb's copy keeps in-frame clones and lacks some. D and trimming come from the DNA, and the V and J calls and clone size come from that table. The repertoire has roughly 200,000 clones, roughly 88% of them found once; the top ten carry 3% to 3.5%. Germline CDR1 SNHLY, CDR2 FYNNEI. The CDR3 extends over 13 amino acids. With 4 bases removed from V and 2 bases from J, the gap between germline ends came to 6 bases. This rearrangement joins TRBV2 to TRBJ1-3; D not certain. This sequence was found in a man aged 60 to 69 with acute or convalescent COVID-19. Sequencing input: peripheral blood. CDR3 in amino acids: CASSGPTGNTIYF. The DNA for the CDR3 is TGTGCCAGCAGTGGCCCTACTGGAAACACCATATATTTT.